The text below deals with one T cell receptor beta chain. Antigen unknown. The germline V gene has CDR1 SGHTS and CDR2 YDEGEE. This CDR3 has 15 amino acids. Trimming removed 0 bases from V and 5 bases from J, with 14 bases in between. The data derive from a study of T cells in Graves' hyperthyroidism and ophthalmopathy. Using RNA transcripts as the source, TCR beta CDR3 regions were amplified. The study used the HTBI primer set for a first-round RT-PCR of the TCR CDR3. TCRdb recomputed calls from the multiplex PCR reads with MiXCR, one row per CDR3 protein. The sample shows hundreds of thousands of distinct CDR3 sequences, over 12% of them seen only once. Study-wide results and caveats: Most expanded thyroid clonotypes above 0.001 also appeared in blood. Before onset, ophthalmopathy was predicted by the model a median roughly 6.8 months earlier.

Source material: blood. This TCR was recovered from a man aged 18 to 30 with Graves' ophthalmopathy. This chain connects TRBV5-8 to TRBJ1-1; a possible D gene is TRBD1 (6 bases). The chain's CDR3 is CASSLGGQPETEAFF. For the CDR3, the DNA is TGTGCCAGCAGCTTGGGCGGACAGCCCGAAACTGAAGCTTTCTTT.